The clone carrying this T cell receptor (beta chain) was observed at least ten times. CDR1 and CDR2 (germline): MNHEY, SMNVEV (reference sequence). The CDR3 has 13 residues. Trimming took 0 bases from V and 6 from J, leaving 6 bases between them. This sample was included in a study of CD8+ T cells in alopecia areata. Sequencing templates came from extracted RNA that was reverse transcribed into cDNA. The method was immunoSEQ multiplex PCR; TCRdb's version includes in-frame clones alone and lacks a portion of them. The sample has some 150,000 clones; about 59% are singletons. The treatment here: oral pan-JAK inhibitor, 5-10 mg twice daily.

This material consisted of CD8+ T cells sorted from blood, taken at week 4, from a patient treated with tofacitinib. The rearrangement joins TRBV27 to TRBJ2-1; D call uncertain. The sequence was collected from a human donor with alopecia areata. This chain's CDR3 is CASSLSLSNEQFF. The CDR3 DNA follows: TGTGCCAGCAGTTTATCGTTAAGCAATGAGCAGTTCTTC.